These 11 T cell receptor beta chains originate from one sample sequenced in a study of Ad26.COV2.S vaccination and SARS-CoV-2 variants. Libraries were prepared by immunoSEQ multiplex PCR; TCRdb keeps only in-frame clonotypes and omits some of them. The sample holds fewer than 800,000 clones, 89% seen once. Specified treatment: around 19 received Ad26.COV2.S at low or high dose, single or two shots; about 5 received placebo; per-sample allocation not given. Each sample was drawn 63 days after the first injection (of vaccine or placebo). Sample: peripheral blood, taken in a trial of Ad26.COV2.S vaccine versus placebo. These receptors all come from a person aged 18-60 years who received the Ad26.COV2.S COVID-19 vaccine or a placebo.

This chain joins TRBV9 and TRBJ2-7; D call uncertain. Trimming cost V 0 bases and J 4 bases, with 11 bases left between them. CDR3 size: 14 residues. Germline V gene lookup returns CDR1 SGDLS and CDR2 YYNGEE. The CDR3 region has the DNA TGTGCCAGCAGCGTAGGGGTAGGGAAATACGAGCAGTACTTC. This sequence encodes CASSVGVGKYEQYF.

This clone was seen once. The chain couples TRBV4-2 to TRBJ2-1, with 10 bases matching TRBD1. The CDR3 totals 19 residues. Unmatched junction bases numbered 19, after V lost 3 bases and J lost 8 bases. From germline, CDR1 is LGHNA and CDR2 YNFKEQ. CDR3: CASSHSRDRGARSSDEQFF. The CDR3, as DNA: TGTGCCAGCAGCCATAGCCGGGACAGGGGCGCGAGATCCTCCGATGAGCAGTTCTTC.

V usage is TRBV24-1 and J usage is TRBJ2-7, with D tentatively TRBD1 or TRBD2 (7 bases each). The germline V and J ends were trimmed by 2 bases and 6 bases, with 10 bases remaining between them. The CDR3 covers 13 residues. Germline assignment: CDR1 KGHDR and CDR2 SFDVKD. CDR3 in DNA: TGTGCCACCAGTGATTCAGGGGGGGCCGAGCAGTACTTC. This sequence encodes CATSDSGGAEQYF.

The chain has TRBV6-5 and TRBJ2-7; D may be TRBD1 (6 bases). This CDR3 contains 14 residues. Between the trimmed V and J ends, which lost 11 bases and 4 bases, there was a span of 21 bases. In germline, CDR1 is MNHEY, CDR2 SVGAGI. The DNA for the CDR3 is TGTGCCGGCCCGAGCCACAGGGAGTTATACGAGCAGTACTTC. This codes for CAGPSHRELYEQYF.

This clone was seen once. The chain is built from TRBV2 and TRBJ2-1, with D perhaps TRBD1 (5 bases). The V end was cut by 1 base, the J end by 8 bases, with 9 bases between. CDR3 length: 13 residues. From germline, CDR1 is SNHLY and CDR2 FYNNEI. CDR3 nucleotide sequence: TGTGCCAGCAGTGAAGGGGGCTTTTATGAGCAGTTCTTC. This translates into CASSEGGFYEQFF.

Note on this clone: The same CDR3 arises from other DNA sequences in this sample as well. CDR3: CASSLVAGGTYEQYF. The CDR3 nucleotides are TGTGCCAGCAGCTTAGTGGCGGGAGGGACCTACGAGCAGTACTTC. The chain joins TRBV11-2 to TRBJ2-7; 9 bases line up with TRBD2. Germline trimming cut 1 base from V and 2 bases from J; bases unmatched to any gene: 3. The length of the CDR3 is 15 residues. The germline V gene encodes CDR1 SGHAT and CDR2 FQNNGV.

The chain employs TRBV10-3 and TRBJ2-5; D possibly uses TRBD1 or TRBD2 (6 bases each). The CDR3 is made up of 13 amino acids. CDR1 ENHRY and CDR2 SYGVKD come from the germline V gene. V dropped 9 bases and J dropped 1 base, with 12 bases sitting between them. Written as DNA, the CDR3 is TGTGCCATAAAGGGGGGTCTCCAAGAGACCCAGTACTTC. This encodes CAIKGGLQETQYF.

This sequence joins TRBV5-6 and TRBJ2-5; the match to TRBD2 covers 8 bases. After removal of 3 bases from V and 3 bases from J, the junction contained 7 bases not matched to a gene. Germline-derived CDR1 and CDR2 are SGHDT and YYEEEE. CDR3 size: 15 residues. The CDR3 loop reads CASSSVGLAEETQYF. CDR3 sequence (DNA): TGTGCCAGCAGCTCCGTCGGACTAGCCGAAGAGACCCAGTACTTC.

V is TRBV5-1 and J is TRBJ1-2; D is perhaps TRBD1 (5 bases). V lost 0 bases to trimming and J lost 4 bases, with 7 bases between them. The CDR3 runs 13 residues. Germline CDR1 SGHRS, CDR2 YFSETQ. CDR3 sequence: CASSLADTYGYTF. The CDR3 DNA reads as TGCGCCAGCAGCTTGGCGGACACCTATGGCTACACCTTC.

In the case of this clone: This sample includes further DNA sequences coding for the same CDR3. The chain joins TRBV4-3 to TRBJ1-5; a possible D gene is TRBD1 (5 bases). V shed 0 bases and J shed 7 bases, with 13 bases lying between them. CDR1 and CDR2 from the germline V gene are LGHNA and YSLEER. CDR3 length: 15 amino acids. Here the CDR3 reads CASSQDRGGGQPQHF. CDR3 nucleotides: TGCGCCAGCAGCCAAGATCGGGGGGGAGGGCAGCCCCAGCATTTT.

The chain recombines TRBV15 with TRBJ2-4; TRBD2 agrees at 8 bases. This CDR3 has 16 residues. Trimming removed 4 bases from V and 0 bases from J; junction bases left unmatched: 5. CDR1 and CDR2 from the germline V gene are LNHNV and YYDKDF (reference sequence). This chain's CDR3 is CATSISGALAKNIQYF. The CDR3 DNA sequence: TGTGCCACCAGCATTAGCGGGGCTCTAGCCAAAAACATTCAGTACTTC.